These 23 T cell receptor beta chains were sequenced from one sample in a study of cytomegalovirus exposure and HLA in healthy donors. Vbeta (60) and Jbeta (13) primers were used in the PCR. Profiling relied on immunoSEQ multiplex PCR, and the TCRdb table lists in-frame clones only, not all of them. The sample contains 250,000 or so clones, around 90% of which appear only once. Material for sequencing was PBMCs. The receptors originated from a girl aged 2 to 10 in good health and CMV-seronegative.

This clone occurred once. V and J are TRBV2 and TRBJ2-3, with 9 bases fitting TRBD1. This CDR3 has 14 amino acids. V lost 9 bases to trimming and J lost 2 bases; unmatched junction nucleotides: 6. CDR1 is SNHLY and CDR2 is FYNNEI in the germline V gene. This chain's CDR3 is CARNRDRDTDTQYF. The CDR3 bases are TGTGCCAGGAACCGGGACAGGGACACAGATACGCAGTATTTT.

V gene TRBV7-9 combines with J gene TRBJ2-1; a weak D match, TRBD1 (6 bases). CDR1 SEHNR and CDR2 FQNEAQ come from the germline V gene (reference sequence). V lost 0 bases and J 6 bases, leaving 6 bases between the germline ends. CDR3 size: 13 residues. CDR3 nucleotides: TGTGCCAGCAGCTTAGCAGGGGGCAATGAGCAGTTCTTC. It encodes CASSLAGGNEQFF.

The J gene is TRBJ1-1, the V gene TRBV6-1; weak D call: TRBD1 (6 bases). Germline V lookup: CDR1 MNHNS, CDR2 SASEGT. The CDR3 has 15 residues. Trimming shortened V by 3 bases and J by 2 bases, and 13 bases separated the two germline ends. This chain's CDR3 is CASSEITGTNTEAFF. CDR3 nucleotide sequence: TGTGCCAGCAGTGAGATAACAGGGACCAACACTGAAGCTTTCTTT.

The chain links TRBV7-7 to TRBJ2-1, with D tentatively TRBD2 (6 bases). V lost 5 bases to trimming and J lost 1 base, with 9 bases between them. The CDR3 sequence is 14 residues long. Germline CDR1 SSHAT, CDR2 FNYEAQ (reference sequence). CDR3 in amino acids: CASSQGLSYNEQFF. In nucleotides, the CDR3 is TGTGCCAGCAGCCAGGGACTTTCCTACAATGAGCAGTTCTTC.

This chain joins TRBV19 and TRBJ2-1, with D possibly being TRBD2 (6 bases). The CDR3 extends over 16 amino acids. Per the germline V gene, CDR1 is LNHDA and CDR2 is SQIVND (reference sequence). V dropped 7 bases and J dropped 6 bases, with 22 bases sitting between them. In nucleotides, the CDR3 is TGTGCCAGTAAGGACTTACGGAGGGTGCGGACCAATGAGCAGTTCTTC. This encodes CASKDLRRVRTNEQFF.

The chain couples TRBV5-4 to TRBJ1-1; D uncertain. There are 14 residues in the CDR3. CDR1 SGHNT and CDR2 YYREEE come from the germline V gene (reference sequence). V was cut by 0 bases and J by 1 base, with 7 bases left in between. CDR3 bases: TGTGCCAGCAGCTTGGGAGGGAGGAACACTGAAGCTTTCTTT. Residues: CASSLGGRNTEAFF. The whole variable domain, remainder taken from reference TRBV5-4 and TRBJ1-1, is ETGVTQSPTHLIKTRGQQVTLRCSSQSGHNTVSWYQQALGQGPQFIFQYYREEENGRGNFPPRFSGLQFPNYSSELNVNALELDDSALYLCASSLGGRNTEAFFGQGTRLTVV.

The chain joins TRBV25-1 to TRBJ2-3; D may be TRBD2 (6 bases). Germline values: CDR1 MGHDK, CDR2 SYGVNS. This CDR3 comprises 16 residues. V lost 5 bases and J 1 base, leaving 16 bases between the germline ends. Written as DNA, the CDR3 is TGTGCCAGCAGTCCCTCACGGGGGTGGGGCACAGATACGCAGTATTTT. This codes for CASSPSRGWGTDTQYF.

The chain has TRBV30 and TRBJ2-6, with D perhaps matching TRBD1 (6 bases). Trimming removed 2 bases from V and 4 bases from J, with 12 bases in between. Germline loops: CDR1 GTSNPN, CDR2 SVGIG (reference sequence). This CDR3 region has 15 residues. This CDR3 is CAWSQQGFGANVLTF. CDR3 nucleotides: TGTGCCTGGAGTCAACAGGGTTTCGGGGCCAACGTCCTGACTTTC.

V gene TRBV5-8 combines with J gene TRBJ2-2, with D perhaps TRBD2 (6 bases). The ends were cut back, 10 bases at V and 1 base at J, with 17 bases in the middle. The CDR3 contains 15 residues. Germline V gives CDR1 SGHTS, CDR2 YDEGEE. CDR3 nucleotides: TGTGCCGGAGTAATTCGGGGAGGGAACACCGGGGAGCTGTTTTTT. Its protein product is CAGVIRGGNTGELFF.

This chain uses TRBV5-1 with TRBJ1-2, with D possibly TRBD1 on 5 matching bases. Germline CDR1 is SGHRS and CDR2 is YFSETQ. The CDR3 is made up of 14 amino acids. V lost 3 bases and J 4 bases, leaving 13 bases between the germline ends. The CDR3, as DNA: TGCGCCAGCAGCTCAGCGGGGGAGCTCTATGGCTACACCTTC. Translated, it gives CASSSAGELYGYTF. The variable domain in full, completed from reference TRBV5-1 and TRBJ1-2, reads KAGVTQTPRYLIKTRGQQVTLSCSPISGHRSVSWYQQTPGQGLQFLFEYFSETQRNKGNFPGRFSGRQFSNSRSEMNVSTLELGDSALYLCASSSAGELYGYTFGSGTRLTVV.

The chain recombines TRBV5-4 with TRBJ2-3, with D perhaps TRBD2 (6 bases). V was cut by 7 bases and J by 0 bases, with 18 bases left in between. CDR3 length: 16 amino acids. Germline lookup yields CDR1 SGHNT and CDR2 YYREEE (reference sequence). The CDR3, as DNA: TGTGCCAGCGGTGGGGGTGGCGGGACTAGCACAGATACGCAGTATTTT. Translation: CASGGGGGTSTDTQYF. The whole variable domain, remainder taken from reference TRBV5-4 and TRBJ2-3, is ETGVTQSPTHLIKTRGQQVTLRCSSQSGHNTVSWYQQALGQGPQFIFQYYREEENGRGNFPPRFSGLQFPNYSSELNVNALELDDSALYLCASGGGGGTSTDTQYFGPGTRLTVL.

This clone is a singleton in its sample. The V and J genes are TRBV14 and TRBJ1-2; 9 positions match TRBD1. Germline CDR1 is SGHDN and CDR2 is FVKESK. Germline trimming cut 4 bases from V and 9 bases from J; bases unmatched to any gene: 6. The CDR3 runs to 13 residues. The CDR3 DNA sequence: TGTGCCAGCAGCCCATGGACAGGGGAGAGCTACACCTTC. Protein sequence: CASSPWTGESYTF.

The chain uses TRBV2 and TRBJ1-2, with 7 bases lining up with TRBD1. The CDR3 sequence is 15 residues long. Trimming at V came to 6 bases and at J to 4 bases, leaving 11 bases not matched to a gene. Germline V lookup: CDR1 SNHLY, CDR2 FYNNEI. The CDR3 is CASREELTGTYGYTF. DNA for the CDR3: TGTGCCAGCAGGGAGGAGTTGACAGGGACCTATGGCTACACCTTC.

CDR3 in amino acids: CASSPSSPGGPMLGYTF. The CDR3 region has the DNA TGTGCCAGCAGTCCCTCCTCCCCGGGGGGCCCTATGCTTGGCTACACCTTC. The chain links TRBV28 to TRBJ1-2, with a weak D call TRBD1 (6 bases). Germline lookup yields CDR1 MDHEN and CDR2 SYDVKM. The CDR3 loop spans 17 amino acids. Trimming took 5 bases from V and 7 from J, leaving 26 bases between them.

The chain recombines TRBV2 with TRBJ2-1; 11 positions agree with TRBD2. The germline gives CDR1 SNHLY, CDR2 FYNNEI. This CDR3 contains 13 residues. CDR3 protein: CTKLAGGYNEQFF. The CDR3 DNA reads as TGTACAAAATTAGCGGGGGGGTACAATGAGCAGTTCTTC.

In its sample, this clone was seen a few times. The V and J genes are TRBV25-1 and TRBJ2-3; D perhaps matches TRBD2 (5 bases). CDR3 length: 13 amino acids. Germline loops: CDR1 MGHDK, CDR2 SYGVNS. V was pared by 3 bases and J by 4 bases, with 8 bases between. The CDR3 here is CASSDLAADTQYF. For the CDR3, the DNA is TGTGCCAGCAGTGATCTAGCAGCAGATACGCAGTATTTT.

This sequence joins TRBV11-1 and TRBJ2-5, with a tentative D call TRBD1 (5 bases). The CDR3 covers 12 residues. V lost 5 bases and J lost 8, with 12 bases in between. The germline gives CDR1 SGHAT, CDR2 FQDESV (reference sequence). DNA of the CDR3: TGTGCCAGCAGCGCAAGGACACCCACCCAGTACTTC. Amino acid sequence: CASSARTPTQYF.

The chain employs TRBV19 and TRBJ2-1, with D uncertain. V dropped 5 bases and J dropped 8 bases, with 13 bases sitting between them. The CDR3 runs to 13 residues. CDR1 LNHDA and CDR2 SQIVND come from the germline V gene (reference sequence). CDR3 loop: CASSVLMRDEQFF. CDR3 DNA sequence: TGTGCCAGTAGTGTGCTTATGCGAGATGAGCAGTTCTTC. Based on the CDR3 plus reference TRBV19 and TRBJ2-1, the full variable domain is DGGITQSPKYLFRKEGQNVTLSCEQNLNHDAMYWYRQDPGQGLRLIYYSQIVNDFQKGDIAEGYSVSREKKESFPLTVTSAQKNPTAFYLCASSVLMRDEQFFGPGTRLTVL.

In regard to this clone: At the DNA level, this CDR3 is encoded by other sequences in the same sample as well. CDR3 bases: TGCGCCAGCAGCCTCGGACAGATGAACACTGAAGCTTTCTTT. It specifies CASSLGQMNTEAFF. This chain connects TRBV5-1 to TRBJ1-1; a possible D gene is TRBD1 (6 bases). The CDR3 is 14 residues long. Trimming shortened V by 4 bases and J by 0 bases, and 10 bases separated the two germline ends. In germline, CDR1 is SGHRS, CDR2 YFSETQ.

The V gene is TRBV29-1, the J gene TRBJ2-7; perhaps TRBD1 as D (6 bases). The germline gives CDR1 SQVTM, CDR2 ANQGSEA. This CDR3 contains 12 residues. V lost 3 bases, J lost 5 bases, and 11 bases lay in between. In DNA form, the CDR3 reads TGCAGCGTTGATATAACAGGGCACGAGCAGTACTTC. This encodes CSVDITGHEQYF.

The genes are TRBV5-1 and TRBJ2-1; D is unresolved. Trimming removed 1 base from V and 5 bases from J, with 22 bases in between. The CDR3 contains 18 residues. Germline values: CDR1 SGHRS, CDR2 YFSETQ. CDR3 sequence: CASSLKPNLLQQNNEQFF. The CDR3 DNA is TGCGCCAGCAGCTTGAAGCCAAACCTACTACAACAAAACAATGAGCAGTTCTTC.

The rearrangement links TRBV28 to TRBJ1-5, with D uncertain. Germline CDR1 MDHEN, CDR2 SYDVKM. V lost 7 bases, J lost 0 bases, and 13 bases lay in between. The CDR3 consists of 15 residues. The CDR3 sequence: CASTTGIHSNQPQHF. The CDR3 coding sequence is TGTGCCAGCACCACGGGAATCCATAGCAATCAGCCCCAGCATTTT.

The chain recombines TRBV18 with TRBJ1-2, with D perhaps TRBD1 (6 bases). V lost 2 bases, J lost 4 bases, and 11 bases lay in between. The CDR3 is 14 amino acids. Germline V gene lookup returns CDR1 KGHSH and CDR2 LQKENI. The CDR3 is CASSPDGGPYGYTF. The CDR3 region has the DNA TGTGCCAGCTCACCAGATGGGGGCCCCTATGGCTACACCTTC.